These 12 T cell receptor beta chains were sequenced from one sample in a study of blood T cell repertoires in COVID-19. Sequencing was performed with immunoSEQ multiplex PCR; in TCRdb, only in-frame clones are kept and a portion is missing. Of under 250,000 clones in the sample, roughly 92% were seen once. Sequenced material: peripheral blood. These TCRs come from a man aged 60-69 years with COVID-19, enrolled during active disease.

The chain carries TRBV19 and TRBJ1-2; weak D call: TRBD1 (6 bases). V was trimmed by 3 bases and J by 5 bases, leaving 13 bases between them. There are 14 residues in the CDR3. Germline CDR1 and CDR2: LNHDA and SQIVND (reference sequence). This CDR3 reads CASSIDGDTYGYTF. For the CDR3, the DNA is TGTGCCAGTAGTATTGACGGGGACACTTATGGCTACACCTTC.

The gene calls are TRBV14 and TRBJ1-1, with a weak D call TRBD1 (6 bases). With 5 bases removed from V and 10 bases from J, the gap between germline ends came to 14 bases. This CDR3 region has 12 residues. CDR1 is SGHDN and CDR2 is FVKESK in the germline V gene. The CDR3 reads CASSLDRFGAFF. The CDR3 DNA reads TGTGCCAGCAGCTTAGACAGGTTTGGAGCTTTCTTT.

The V gene is TRBV6-6, the J gene TRBJ1-3; maybe TRBD1 (6 bases). Trimming took off 4 bases at V and 4 bases at J, with 14 bases between the two ends. The CDR3 covers 15 residues. Germline lookup yields CDR1 MNHNY and CDR2 SVGAGI (reference sequence). As DNA, the CDR3 is TGTGCCAGCAGTTCTTCAACAGGGATGGGAAACACCATATATTTT. It codes for CASSSSTGMGNTIYF.

This chain joins TRBV14 and TRBJ2-7, with D possibly matching TRBD1 (6 bases). Looked up from germline, CDR1 is SGHDN and CDR2 is FVKESK. The CDR3 runs to 14 residues. Trimming took off 1 base at V and 6 bases at J, with 13 bases between the two ends. CDR3 sequence: CASSQGTDLGEQYF. For the CDR3, the DNA is TGTGCCAGCAGCCAAGGGACAGATTTAGGCGAGCAGTACTTC.

V and J are TRBV6-5 and TRBJ2-1, with a weak D call TRBD1 (6 bases). V dropped 4 bases and J dropped 2 bases, with 12 bases sitting between them. The length of the CDR3 is 15 residues. Germline V gene lookup returns CDR1 MNHEY and CDR2 SVGAGI. The CDR3 loop is CASSFRDTPYNEQFF. DNA for the CDR3: TGTGCCAGCAGTTTCCGGGACACCCCCTACAATGAGCAGTTCTTC.

This clone was seen just once. This chain connects TRBV2 to TRBJ2-5, with TRBD1 matching over 11 bases. CDR3 size: 15 residues. Germline loops: CDR1 SNHLY, CDR2 FYNNEI. V dropped 1 base and J dropped 6; count of bases not matched to a gene: 4. In DNA form, the CDR3 reads TGTGCCAGCAGTGAAGGAGGACAGGGGGCGCAGACCCAGTACTTC. Its protein product is CASSEGGQGAQTQYF.

The chain couples TRBV19 to TRBJ1-5; 7 bases line up with TRBD1. After removal of 4 bases from V and 6 bases from J, the junction contained 6 bases not matched to a gene. The CDR3 runs 14 residues. CDR1 LNHDA and CDR2 SQIVND come from the germline V gene (reference sequence). The CDR3 DNA is TGTGCCAGTAGTACCACAGGGGTAGGTCAGCCCCAGCATTTT. It translates to CASSTTGVGQPQHF.

The V gene is TRBV19, the J gene TRBJ1-2; 7 bases are a match to TRBD1. The germline V gene encodes CDR1 LNHDA and CDR2 SQIVND (reference sequence). Germline trimming cut 7 bases from V and 7 bases from J; bases unmatched to any gene: 12. The CDR3 is 14 amino acids. The CDR3 DNA is TGTGCCAGTACCCTCGACAGGGTATCGAGTGGCTACACCTTC. This codes for CASTLDRVSSGYTF.

The CDR3 nucleotides are TGTGCCAGCAGCTTAGCTATAGGGACAGGAGACTATGGCTACACCTTC. Translated: CASSLAIGTGDYGYTF. The V gene is TRBV7-9, the J gene TRBJ1-2; TRBD1 matches at 8 bases. The CDR3 loop spans 16 amino acids. The ends lost 0 bases at V and 3 bases at J; junction bases unmatched: 6. From germline, CDR1 is SEHNR and CDR2 FQNEAQ (reference sequence).

The rearrangement links TRBV6-5 to TRBJ1-6; the match to TRBD1 covers 10 bases. Germline values: CDR1 MNHEY, CDR2 SVGAGI. Trimming cost V 7 bases and J 10 bases; bases outside gene matches: 7. The CDR3 runs 14 residues. For the CDR3, the DNA is TGTGCCAGCACCACCGACAGGGGGCTATCACCCCTCCACTTT. This codes for CASTTDRGLSPLHF.

J is TRBJ2-2 and V is TRBV2; TRBD2 might be the D (5 bases). With 4 bases removed from V and 7 bases from J, the gap between germline ends came to 7 bases. Looked up from germline, CDR1 is SNHLY and CDR2 is FYNNEI. This CDR3 is 12 amino acids long. The DNA for the CDR3 is TGTGCCAGCAGTGGAGGGAACGGGGAGCTGTTTTTT. Protein sequence: CASSGGNGELFF.

V usage is TRBV24-1 and J usage is TRBJ2-2; TRBD2 matches at 13 bases. Germline CDR1 is KGHDR and CDR2 is SFDVKD. The CDR3 runs to 18 residues. J gave up 2 bases and V 1 base, and 3 bases lay outside the gene matches. CDR3 DNA: TGTGCCACCAGTGATTTACCGGGACTAGCGGGAAACACCGGGGAGCTGTTTTTT. Protein product: CATSDLPGLAGNTGELFF.